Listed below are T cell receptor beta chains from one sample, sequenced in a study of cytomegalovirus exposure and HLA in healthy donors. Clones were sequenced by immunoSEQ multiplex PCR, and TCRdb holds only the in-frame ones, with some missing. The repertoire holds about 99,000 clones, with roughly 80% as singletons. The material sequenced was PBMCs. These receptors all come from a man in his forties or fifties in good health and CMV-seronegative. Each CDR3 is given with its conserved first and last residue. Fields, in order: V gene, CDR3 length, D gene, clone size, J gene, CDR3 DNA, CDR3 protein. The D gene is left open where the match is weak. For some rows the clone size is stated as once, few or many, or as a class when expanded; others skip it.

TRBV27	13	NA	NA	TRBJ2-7	TGTGCCAGCAGCCTTATGCGGAGGGACGAGCAGTACTTC	CASSLMRRDEQYF
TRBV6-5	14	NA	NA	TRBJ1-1	TGTGCCAGCAGTTACTCCGCGGGGAACACTGAAGCTTTCTTT	CASSYSAGNTEAFF
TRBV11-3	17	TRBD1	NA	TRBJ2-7	TGTGCCAGCAGCAGTTTCCGGGGACAGGGGGATGTCTACGAGCAGTACTTC	CASSSFRGQGDVYEQYF
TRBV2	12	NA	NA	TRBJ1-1	TGTGCCAGCAGTCGACAGAACACTGAAGCTTTCTTT	CASSRQNTEAFF
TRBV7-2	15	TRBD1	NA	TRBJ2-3	TGTGCCAGCAGCTTACGGACAGGGGACACAGATACGCAGTATTTT	CASSLRTGDTDTQYF
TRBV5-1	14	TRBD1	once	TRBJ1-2	TGCGCCAGCGCTACCGGGACAGAAGTCTATGGCTACACCTTC	CASATGTEVYGYTF
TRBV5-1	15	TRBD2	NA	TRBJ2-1	TGCGCCAGCAGCCTAGGACTAGCGGGCTACAATGAGCAGTTCTTC	CASSLGLAGYNEQFF
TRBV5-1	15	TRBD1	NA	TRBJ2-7	TGCGCCAGCAGCTTGGTTCCGGACAGGGCCCACGAGCAGTACTTC	CASSLVPDRAHEQYF
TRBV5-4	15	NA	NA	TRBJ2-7	TGTGCCAGCAGCTTGGGACCCGCCGACACCTACGAGCAGTACTTC	CASSLGPADTYEQYF
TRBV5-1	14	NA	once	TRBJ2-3	TGCGCCAGCAGCTTGAGAGTAACCACAGATACGCAGTATTTT	CASSLRVTTDTQYF
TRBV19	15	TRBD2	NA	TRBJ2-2	TGTGCCAGTAGTCGACTAGCGGGAGTTACCGGGGAGCTGTTTTTT	CASSRLAGVTGELFF
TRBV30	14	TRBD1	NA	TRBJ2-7	TGTGCCTGGAGTGATAAACAGGGGGCTTTTGAGCAGTACTTC	CAWSDKQGAFEQYF
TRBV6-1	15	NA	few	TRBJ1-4	TGTGCCAGCAGCCTGGACAGCTCAACTAATGAAAAACTGTTTTTT	CASSLDSSTNEKLFF
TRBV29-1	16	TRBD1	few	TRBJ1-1	TGCAGCGTTGAAGCACAGGACAGGGGGCGAAGGACTGAAGCTTTCTTT	CSVEAQDRGRRTEAFF
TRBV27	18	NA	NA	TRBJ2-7	TGTGCCAGCAGTTTACCCAGAATGCCCCTAGGGGACTCCTACGAGCAGTACTTC	CASSLPRMPLGDSYEQYF
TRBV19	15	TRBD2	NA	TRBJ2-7	TGTGCCAGTAGCCCCGCCGGGACTAGTACCTACGAGCAGTACTTC	CASSPAGTSTYEQYF
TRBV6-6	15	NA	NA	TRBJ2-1	TGTGCCAGCAGTTCTAGCGTTGGCTCCTACAATGAGCAGTTCTTC	CASSSSVGSYNEQFF
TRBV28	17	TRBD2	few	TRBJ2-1	TGTGCCAGCAGTTACCCTAGCGGGGGGCATTCACCCAATGAGCAGTTCTTC	CASSYPSGGHSPNEQFF
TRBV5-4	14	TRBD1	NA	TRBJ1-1	TGTGCCAGCAGCCTACGACAGGGGAACACTGAAGCTTTCTTT	CASSLRQGNTEAFF
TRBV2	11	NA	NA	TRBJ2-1	TGTGCCAGCAGCCAGATCCAGGAGCAGTTCTTC	CASSQIQEQFF
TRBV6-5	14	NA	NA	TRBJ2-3	TGTGCCAGCAGTTACGGGGGGAGATCAGATACGCAGTATTTT	CASSYGGRSDTQYF
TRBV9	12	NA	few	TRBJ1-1	TGTGCCAGCAGCCCCGAGGCCCAGGGAGCTTTCTTT	CASSPEAQGAFF
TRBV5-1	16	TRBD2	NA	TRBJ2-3	TGCGCCAGCACCTTGGGAGCGGGAGGGCCACCAGATACGCAGTATTTT	CASTLGAGGPPDTQYF
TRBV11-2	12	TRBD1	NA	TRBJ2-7	TGTGCCAGCAGCTCAGGGGGCGGCGAGCAGTACTTC	CASSSGGGEQYF
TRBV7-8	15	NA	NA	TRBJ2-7	TGTGCCAGCAGCTTATCAGGGAAACTATCCTACGAGCAGTACTTC	CASSLSGKLSYEQYF
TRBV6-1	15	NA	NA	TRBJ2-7	TGTGCCAGCAGTGAAGTGTTTGGTACTACCTACGAGCAGTACTTC	CASSEVFGTTYEQYF
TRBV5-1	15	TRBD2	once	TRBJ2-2	TGCGCCAGCAGCGCCCTAGCGGGGGGGACCGGGGAGCTGTTTTTT	CASSALAGGTGELFF
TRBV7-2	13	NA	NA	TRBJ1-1	TGTGCCAGCAGCTTAGTTCCGGGTACTGAAGCTTTCTTT	CASSLVPGTEAFF
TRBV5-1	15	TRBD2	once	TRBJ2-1	TGCGCCAGCAGCTTGGCCGGGGGGACCTACAATGAGCAGTTCTTC	CASSLAGGTYNEQFF
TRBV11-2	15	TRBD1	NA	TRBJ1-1	TGTGCCAGCAGCGATAGACAGGGGATGAACACTGAAGCTTTCTTT	CASSDRQGMNTEAFF
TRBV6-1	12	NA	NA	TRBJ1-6	TGTGCCAGCGATTGGGCCCTTGCACCCCTCCACTTT	CASDWALAPLHF
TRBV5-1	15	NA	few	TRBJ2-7	TGCGCCAGCAGCCTATTAAAAGCGAGCTCCTACGAGCAGTACTTC	CASSLLKASSYEQYF
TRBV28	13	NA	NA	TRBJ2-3	TGTGCCAGCAGTGGCGGGAGCACAGATACGCAGTATTTT	CASSGGSTDTQYF
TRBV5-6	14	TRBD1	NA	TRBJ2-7	TGTGCCAGCAGAACAGGGGGTCCCAGGGGTGAGCAGTACTTC	CASRTGGPRGEQYF
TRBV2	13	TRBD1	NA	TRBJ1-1	TGTGCCAGCAGGGTACAGGGGTACACTGAAGCTTTCTTT	CASRVQGYTEAFF
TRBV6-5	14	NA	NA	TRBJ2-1	TGTGCCAGCAGTTACTCGTGGCAGAACAATGAGCAGTTCTTC	CASSYSWQNNEQFF
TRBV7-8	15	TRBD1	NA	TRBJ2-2	TGTGCCAGCAGCTTAGGACAGGGGCGAACCGGGGAGCTGTTTTTT	CASSLGQGRTGELFF
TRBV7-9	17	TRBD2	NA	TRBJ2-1	TGTGCCAGCAGCTTAGCTAGCGGGGGGGCCAGCGGGTATGAGCAGTTCTTC	CASSLASGGASGYEQFF